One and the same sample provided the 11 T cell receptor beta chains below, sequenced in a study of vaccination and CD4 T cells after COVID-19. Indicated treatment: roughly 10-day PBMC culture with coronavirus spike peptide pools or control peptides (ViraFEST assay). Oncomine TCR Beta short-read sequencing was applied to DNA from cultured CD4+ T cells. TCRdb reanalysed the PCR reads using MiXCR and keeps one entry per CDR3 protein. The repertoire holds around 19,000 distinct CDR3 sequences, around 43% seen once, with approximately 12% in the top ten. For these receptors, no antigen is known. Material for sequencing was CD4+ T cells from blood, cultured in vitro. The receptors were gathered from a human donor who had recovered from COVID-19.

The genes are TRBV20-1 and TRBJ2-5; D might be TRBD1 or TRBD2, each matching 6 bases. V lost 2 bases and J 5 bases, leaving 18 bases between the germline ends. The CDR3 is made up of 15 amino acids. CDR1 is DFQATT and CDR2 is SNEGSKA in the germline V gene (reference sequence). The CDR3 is CSARSGADPRETQYF. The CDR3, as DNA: TGCAGTGCTAGATCGGGGGCAGACCCCAGGGAGACCCAGTACTTC.

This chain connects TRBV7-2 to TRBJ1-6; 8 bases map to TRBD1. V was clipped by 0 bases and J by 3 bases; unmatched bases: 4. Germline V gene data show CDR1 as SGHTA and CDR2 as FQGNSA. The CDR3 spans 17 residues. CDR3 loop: CASSLAQGTGYNSPLHF. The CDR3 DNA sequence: TGTGCCAGCAGCTTAGCGCAGGGGACAGGCTATAATTCACCCCTCCACTTT.

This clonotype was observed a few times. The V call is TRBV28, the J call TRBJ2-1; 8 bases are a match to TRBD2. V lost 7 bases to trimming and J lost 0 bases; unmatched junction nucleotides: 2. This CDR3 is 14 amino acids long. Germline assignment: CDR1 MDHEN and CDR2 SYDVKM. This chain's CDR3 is CASKGTSSYNEQFF. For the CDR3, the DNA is TGTGCCAGCAAAGGGACTAGCTCCTACAATGAGCAGTTCTTC.

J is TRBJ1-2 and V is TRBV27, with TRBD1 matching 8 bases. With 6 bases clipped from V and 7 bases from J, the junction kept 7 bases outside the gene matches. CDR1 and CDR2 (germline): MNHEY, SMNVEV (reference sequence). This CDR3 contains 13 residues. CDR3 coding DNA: TGTGCCAGCAGGACAGGGGTATTCGGTGGCTACACCTTC. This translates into CASRTGVFGGYTF.

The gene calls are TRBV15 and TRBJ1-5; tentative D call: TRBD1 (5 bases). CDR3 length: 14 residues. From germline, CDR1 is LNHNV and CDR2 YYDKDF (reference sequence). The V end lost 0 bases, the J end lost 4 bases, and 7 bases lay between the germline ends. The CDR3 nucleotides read TGTGCCACCAGCAGAGATCAGGGAAATCAGCCCCAGCATTTT. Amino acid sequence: CATSRDQGNQPQHF.

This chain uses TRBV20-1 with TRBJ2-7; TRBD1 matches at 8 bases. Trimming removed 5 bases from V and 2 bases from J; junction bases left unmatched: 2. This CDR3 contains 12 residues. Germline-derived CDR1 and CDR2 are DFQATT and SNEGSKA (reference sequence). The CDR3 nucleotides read TGCAGTGCTTGGACAGGGACCTACGAGCAGTACTTC. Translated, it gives CSAWTGTYEQYF.

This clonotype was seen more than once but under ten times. In DNA form, the CDR3 reads TGTGCCAGCACCCTGCAGGGAGATGAAGCTTTCTTT. It codes for CASTLQGDEAFF. The rearrangement links TRBV6-1 to TRBJ1-1, with a tentative D call TRBD1 (5 bases). There are 12 residues in the CDR3. Trimming cost V 7 bases and J 7 bases, with 13 bases left between them. Germline V gives CDR1 MNHNS, CDR2 SASEGT.

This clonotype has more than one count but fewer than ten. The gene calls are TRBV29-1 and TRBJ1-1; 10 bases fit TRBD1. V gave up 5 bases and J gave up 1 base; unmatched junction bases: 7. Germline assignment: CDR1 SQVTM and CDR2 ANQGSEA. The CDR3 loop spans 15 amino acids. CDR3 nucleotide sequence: TGCAGCGTTTCCGGGACAGGGGTCTGGAACACTGAAGCTTTCTTT. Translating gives CSVSGTGVWNTEAFF.

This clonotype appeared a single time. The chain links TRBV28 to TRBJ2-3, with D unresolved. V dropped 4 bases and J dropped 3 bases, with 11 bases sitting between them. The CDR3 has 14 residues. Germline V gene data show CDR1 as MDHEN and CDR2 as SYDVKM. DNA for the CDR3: TGTGCCAGCAGTTCTGGGGTAAGGACAGATACGCAGTATTTT. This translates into CASSSGVRTDTQYF.

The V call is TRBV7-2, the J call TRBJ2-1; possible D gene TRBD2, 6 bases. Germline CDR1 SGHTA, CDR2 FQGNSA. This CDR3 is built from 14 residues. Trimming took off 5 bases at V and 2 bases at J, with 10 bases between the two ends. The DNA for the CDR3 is TGTGCCAGCAGCACGGGACTTCCCTACAATGAGCAGTTCTTC. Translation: CASSTGLPYNEQFF. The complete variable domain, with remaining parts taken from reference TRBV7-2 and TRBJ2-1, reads GAGVSQSPSNKVTEKGKDVELRCDPISGHTALYWYRQSLGQGLEFLIYFQGNSAPDKSGLPSDRFSAERTGGSVSTLTIQRTQQEDSAVYLCASSTGLPYNEQFFGPGTRLTVL.

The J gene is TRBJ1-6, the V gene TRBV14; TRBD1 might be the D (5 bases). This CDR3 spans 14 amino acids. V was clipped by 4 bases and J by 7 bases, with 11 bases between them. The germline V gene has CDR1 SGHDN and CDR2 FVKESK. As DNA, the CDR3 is TGTGCCAGCAGCCTCCGGGGCGAAAATTCACCCCTCCACTTT. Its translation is CASSLRGENSPLHF. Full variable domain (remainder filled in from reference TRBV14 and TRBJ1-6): EAGVTQFPSHSVIEKGQTVTLRCDPISGHDNLYWYRRVMGKEIKFLLHFVKESKQDESGMPNNRFLAERTGGTYSTLKVQPAELEDSGVYFCASSLRGENSPLHFGNGTRLTVT.